This TCR beta chain came from a study of beta chain features in type 1 diabetes. Broader study findings: Shortening that was moderate but significant affected the TCRB CDR3s of Type 1 diabetes patients in all four CD4+ subsets. It was among patients, rather than healthy donors, that naive, central memory and Treg TCRB repertoires appeared more similar.

CDR3 length: 14 amino acids. CDR1 is SGHAT and CDR2 is FQNNGV in the germline V gene. Losses at the gene ends were 7 bases for V and 3 bases for J; bases not matched to a gene: 8. The authors reverse transcribed all of the isolated RNA, so sequencing captured expressed TCRB transcripts. The average read count of naive, central memory and regulatory T cell samples was around 3.8 million. Sequencing used immunoSEQ multiplex PCR; TCRdb keeps in-frame clones, though not all of them. The top ten clones hold over 0.008% of a sample with a few hundred thousand clones, roughly 13% of them seen once. Sorted CD4+ subsets: naive, central memory, regulatory, stem cell-like memory (CD45RO/CCR7/CD25/CD127/CD95/CD27 panel). The sample holds a few counts of this clone. No antigen is known for it.

The chain combines TRBV11-2 with TRBJ2-7; the match to TRBD2 covers 8 bases. Sequencing was carried out using naive CD4+ T cells from blood. The sequence was collected from a young woman with type 1 diabetes. DNA of the CDR3: TGTGCCAGCACCTCGGGAGGGGCGGGCTACGAGCAGTACTTC. It specifies CASTSGGAGYEQYF.